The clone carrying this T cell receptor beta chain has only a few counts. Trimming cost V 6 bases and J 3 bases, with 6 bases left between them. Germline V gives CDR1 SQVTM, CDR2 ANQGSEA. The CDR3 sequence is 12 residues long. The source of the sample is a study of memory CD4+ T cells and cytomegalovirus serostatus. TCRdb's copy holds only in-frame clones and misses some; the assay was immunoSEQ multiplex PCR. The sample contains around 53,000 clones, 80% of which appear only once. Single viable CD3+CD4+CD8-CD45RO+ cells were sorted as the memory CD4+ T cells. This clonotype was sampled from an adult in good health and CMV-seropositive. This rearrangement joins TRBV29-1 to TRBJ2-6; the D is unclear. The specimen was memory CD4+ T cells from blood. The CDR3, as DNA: TGCAGCGTCGCTGATGGGGCCAACGTCCTGACTTTC. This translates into CSVADGANVLTF.